This T cell receptor beta chain was identified in a study of shared clonotypes between healthy human individuals. From germline, CDR1 is MNHNS and CDR2 SASEGT. The CDR3 is 11 residues long. V lost 6 bases, J lost 10 bases, and 12 bases lay in between. On this clone: The target antigen is unknown.

Study outcomes and limitations: Blood was the only sampled material, and tissue repertoires likely differ. Between four donors, naive CD4 clonotypes were shared at a level of around 4.8%.

Sequencing was performed with immunoSEQ multiplex PCR; in TCRdb, only in-frame clones are kept and a portion is missing. The sample consists of 2,500,000 or so clones, around 94% of them appearing once. This chain links TRBV6-1 with TRBJ1-1; possibly TRBD1 for D (5 bases). Sequencing was carried out using naive CD4+ T cells sorted from blood. The subset is: CD45RA+ positively selected. The clonotype was recovered from a man aged 18-30 years in good health. The CDR3 loop is CASSPGRGAFF. In DNA form, the CDR3 reads TGTGCCAGCAGCCCGGGACGGGGAGCTTTCTTT.